Listed below are T cell receptor beta chains from one sample, sequenced in a study of blood T cell repertoires in COVID-19. Assay: immunoSEQ multiplex PCR; the TCRdb copy retains only in-frame clones and omits some. The sample records a few hundred thousand clones, 70% to 90% being singletons. Sample: peripheral blood. These receptors originate from a woman under 40 with COVID-19, enrolled during active disease. Each CDR3 is given with its conserved first and last residue. D genes are given only for firm matches. The listing skips clone size in some rows; elsewhere it reads once, few, many or a size class.

v_call	cdr3_length	clone_size	j_call	d_call	cdr3_aa	cdr3_nt
TRBV2	16	once	TRBJ2-7	TRBD2	CASSEEERGSSYEQYF	TGTGCCAGCAGTGAAGAGGAGCGGGGATCCTCCTACGAGCAGTACTTC
TRBV6-5	14	.	TRBJ2-1	.	CASKTTPPYNEQFF	TGTGCCAGCAAAACTACTCCACCCTACAATGAGCAGTTCTTC
TRBV19	17	.	TRBJ2-1	TRBD2	CASSFSLDGRASNEQFF	TGTGCCAGTAGTTTCTCCCTAGATGGGAGGGCCTCGAATGAGCAGTTCTTC
TRBV15	14	.	TRBJ2-5	TRBD1	CATSGQGLGETQYF	TGTGCCACCAGCGGACAGGGGTTGGGGGAGACCCAGTACTTC
TRBV29-1	17	.	TRBJ2-7	TRBD2	CSVVGRPGLAGLYEQYF	TGCAGCGTTGTAGGCAGGCCTGGACTAGCGGGCCTCTACGAGCAGTACTTC
TRBV7-8	13	.	TRBJ2-7	TRBD2	CASSRSGTYEQYF	TGTGCCAGCAGCCGAAGCGGGACCTACGAGCAGTACTTC
TRBV24-1	14	few	TRBJ1-5	.	CATRGPGANQPQHF	TGTGCCACCAGGGGCCCAGGGGCTAATCAGCCCCAGCATTTT
TRBV5-5	17	.	TRBJ2-5	.	CASSPSESPGDQETQYF	TGTGCCAGCAGCCCGTCCGAGAGCCCGGGGGACCAAGAGACCCAGTACTTC
TRBV30	12	.	TRBJ2-2	.	CAWSSFPGELFF	TGTGCCTGGAGTTCCTTTCCCGGGGAGCTGTTTTTT
TRBV7-2	17	few	TRBJ2-2	TRBD2	CASSLAASGAVTGELFF	TGTGCCAGCAGCTTAGCGGCTAGCGGAGCCGTTACCGGGGAGCTGTTTTTT
TRBV9	17	.	TRBJ1-1	TRBD1	CASSVGTGGNQDTEAFF	TGTGCCAGCAGCGTAGGGACAGGGGGCAATCAGGACACTGAAGCTTTCTTT
TRBV5-6	16	.	TRBJ1-6	TRBD1	CASSPDRGRLYSPLHF	TGTGCCAGCAGCCCAGACAGGGGGCGCTTATACTCACCCCTCCACTTT
TRBV9	13	.	TRBJ2-2	.	CASSAREAGELFF	TGTGCCAGCAGCGCGCGGGAAGCCGGGGAGCTGTTTTTT
TRBV6-6	15	.	TRBJ1-6	.	CASSYSGQYNSPLHF	TGTGCCAGCAGTTACTCAGGACAGTATAATTCACCCCTCCACTTT
TRBV4-3	15	.	TRBJ2-3	.	CASSQGSPLANTQYF	TGCGCCAGCAGCCAAGGATCCCCCCTCGCGAATACGCAGTATTTT
TRBV7-3	14	.	TRBJ2-2	.	CASSLEGRGGELFF	TGTGCCAGCAGCTTAGAGGGCCGGGGCGGGGAGCTGTTTTTT
TRBV27	14	.	TRBJ2-1	TRBD2	CASSLGGRMNEQFF	TGTGCCAGCAGTTTAGGCGGGAGGATGAATGAGCAGTTCTTC
TRBV30	16	.	TRBJ2-1	.	CAWSPRRGRVYNEQFF	TGTGCCTGGAGTCCCCGGCGGGGGCGGGTCTATAATGAGCAGTTCTTC
TRBV2	20	.	TRBJ2-7	TRBD2	CASRDPTGLAGAANTYEQYF	TGTGCCAGCAGAGACCCCACGGGACTAGCGGGAGCGGCCAATACCTACGAGCAGTACTTC
TRBV5-5	14	.	TRBJ1-5	.	CASSSRAVNQPQHF	TGTGCCAGCAGCTCCAGGGCGGTTAATCAGCCCCAGCATTTT
TRBV28	13	.	TRBJ1-2	.	CASSLQDSYGYTF	TGTGCCAGCAGTCTTCAGGATTCCTATGGCTACACCTTC
TRBV4-1	12	.	TRBJ2-1	.	CASSHQNNEQFF	TGCGCCAGCAGCCACCAAAACAATGAGCAGTTCTTC
TRBV7-9	15	.	TRBJ2-1	TRBD2	CASRGPGLEGNEQFF	TGTGCCAGCAGGGGCCCGGGACTAGAGGGCAATGAGCAGTTCTTC
TRBV9	14	.	TRBJ1-2	.	CASSGAAADYGYTF	TGTGCCAGCAGCGGCGCTGCGGCGGACTATGGCTACACCTTC
TRBV5-4	12	.	TRBJ2-5	.	CASSSRWETQYF	TGTGCCAGCAGCTCGAGATGGGAGACCCAGTACTTC
TRBV20-1	11	.	TRBJ2-7	TRBD1	CSAGTGVEQYF	TGCAGTGCCGGAACAGGGGTCGAGCAGTACTTC
TRBV6-1	17	.	TRBJ1-5	.	CASSEARDNWVYQPQHF	TGTGCCAGCAGTGAAGCTCGGGACAATTGGGTTTATCAGCCCCAGCATTTT
TRBV5-1	13	.	TRBJ2-1	TRBD1	CASSQGQNNEQFF	TGCGCCAGCAGCCAGGGACAGAACAATGAGCAGTTCTTC
TRBV7-9	16	.	TRBJ1-4	.	CASSLAMAATNEKLFF	TGTGCCAGCAGCTTAGCAATGGCAGCAACTAATGAAAAACTGTTTTTT
TRBV27	13	few	TRBJ1-3	.	CASSLLPGKTIYF	TGTGCCAGCAGTCTACTTCCAGGGAAAACCATATATTTT
TRBV28	15	few	TRBJ1-2	.	CASAPGHLTNYGYTF	TGTGCCAGCGCCCCGGGACACCTAACTAACTATGGCTACACCTTC
TRBV28	18	.	TRBJ1-4	.	CASSLLGLGGGTNEKLFF	TGTGCCAGCAGTTTATTAGGCCTAGGGGGTGGAACTAATGAAAAACTGTTTTTT
TRBV9	15	.	TRBJ2-1	TRBD2	CASSPTSGSFDEQFF	TGTGCCAGCAGCCCCACTAGCGGGAGTTTCGATGAGCAGTTCTTC
TRBV7-8	15	.	TRBJ2-3	TRBD1	CASSLPGQGKNTQYF	TGTGCCAGCAGCCTACCGGGACAGGGAAAGAATACGCAGTATTTT
TRBV2	17	few	TRBJ2-7	TRBD2	CASSEPMASGSSYEQYF	TGTGCCAGCAGTGAACCCATGGCTAGCGGGTCCTCCTACGAGCAGTACTTC
TRBV24-1	14	few	TRBJ1-5	TRBD1	CATRATGARQPQHF	TGTGCCACCAGGGCTACAGGGGCGCGACAGCCCCAGCATTTT
TRBV19	12	.	TRBJ1-1	.	CASGRGNAEAFF	TGTGCCAGCGGTAGGGGCAACGCTGAAGCTTTCTTT
TRBV10-1	15	.	TRBJ2-5	TRBD1	CASSVGTGAQETQYF	TGCGCCAGCAGTGTAGGGACAGGGGCCCAAGAGACCCAGTACTTC
TRBV5-1	15	.	TRBJ1-1	.	CASSDKLGQITEAFF	TGCGCCAGCAGCGACAAATTGGGCCAGATCACTGAAGCTTTCTTT
TRBV6-5	15	.	TRBJ2-1	TRBD1	CASSRQGQGAYEQFF	TGTGCCAGCAGCAGGCAGGGACAGGGGGCTTATGAGCAGTTCTTC
TRBV9	15	.	TRBJ2-1	TRBD2	CASSARTSVNNEQFF	TGTGCCAGCAGCGCACGGACTAGCGTTAACAATGAGCAGTTCTTC
TRBV12-3/TRBV12-4	13	once	TRBJ2-3	.	CASSFLNGYTQYF	TGTGCCAGCAGTTTCCTAAACGGGTATACGCAGTATTTT
TRBV11-3	13	.	TRBJ2-3	TRBD2	CASSKGGLGTQYF	TGTGCCAGCAGCAAGGGCGGACTAGGTACGCAGTATTTT
TRBV5-1	16	.	TRBJ1-3	.	CASSLRDSRGGNTIYF	TGCGCCAGCAGCCTGAGGGATAGCAGAGGCGGAAACACCATATATTTT
TRBV28	17	.	TRBJ1-2	.	CASTPRRGGGIYYGYTF	TGTGCCAGCACCCCCCGCCGGGGTGGCGGGATTTACTATGGCTACACCTTC
TRBV28	11	few	TRBJ2-1	.	CASSAPGEQFF	TGTGCCAGCAGTGCACCCGGGGAGCAGTTCTTC
TRBV7-2	13	.	TRBJ1-4	.	CASSLIRGEKLFF	TGTGCCAGCAGCTTAATTAGAGGTGAAAAACTGTTTTTT
TRBV9	19	.	TRBJ2-7	TRBD2	CASSVSSGASGLAGYEQYF	TGTGCCAGCAGCGTTAGTTCCGGGGCATCGGGACTAGCAGGCTACGAGCAGTACTTC